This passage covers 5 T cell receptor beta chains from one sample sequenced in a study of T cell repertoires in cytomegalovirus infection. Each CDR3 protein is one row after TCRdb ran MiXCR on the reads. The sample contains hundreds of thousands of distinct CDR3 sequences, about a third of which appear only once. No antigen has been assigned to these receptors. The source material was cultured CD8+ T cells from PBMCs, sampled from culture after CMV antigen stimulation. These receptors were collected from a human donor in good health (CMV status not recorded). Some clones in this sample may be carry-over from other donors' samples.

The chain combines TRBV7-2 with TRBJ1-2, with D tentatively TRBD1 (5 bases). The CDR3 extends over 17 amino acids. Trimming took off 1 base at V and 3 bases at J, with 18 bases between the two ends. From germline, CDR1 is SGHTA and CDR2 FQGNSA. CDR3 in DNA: TGTGCCAGCAGCTTAGGTATGACGACCCGAGGGGACTATGGCTACACCTTC. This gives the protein CASSLGMTTRGDYGYTF.

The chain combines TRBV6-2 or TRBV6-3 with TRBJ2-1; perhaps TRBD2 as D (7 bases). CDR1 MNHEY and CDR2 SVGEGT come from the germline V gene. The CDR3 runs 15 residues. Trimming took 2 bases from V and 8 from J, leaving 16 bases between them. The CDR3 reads CASSYLRGPFHEQFF. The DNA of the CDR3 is TGTGCCAGCAGTTACCTGCGGGGGCCGTTCCATGAGCAGTTCTTC.

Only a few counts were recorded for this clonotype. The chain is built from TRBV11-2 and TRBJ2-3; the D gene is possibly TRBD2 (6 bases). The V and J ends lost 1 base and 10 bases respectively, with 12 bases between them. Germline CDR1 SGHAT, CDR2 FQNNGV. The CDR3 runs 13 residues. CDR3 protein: CASSLVGGRAQYF. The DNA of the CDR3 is TGTGCCAGCAGCTTAGTGGGGGGTAGGGCGCAGTATTTT. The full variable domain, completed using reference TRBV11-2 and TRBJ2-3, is EAGVAQSPRYKIIEKRQSVAFWCNPISGHATLYWYQQILGQGPKLLIQFQNNGVVDDSQLPKDRFSAERLKGVDSTLKIQPAKLEDSAVYLCASSLVGGRAQYFGPGTRLTVL.

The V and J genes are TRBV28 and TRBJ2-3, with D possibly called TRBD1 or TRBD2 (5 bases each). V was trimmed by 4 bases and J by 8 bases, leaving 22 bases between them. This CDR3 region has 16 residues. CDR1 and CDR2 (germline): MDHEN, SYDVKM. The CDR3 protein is CASSSTPGTASSTQYF. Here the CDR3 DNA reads TGTGCCAGCAGTTCGACCCCCGGGACGGCGTCGAGTACGCAGTATTTT.

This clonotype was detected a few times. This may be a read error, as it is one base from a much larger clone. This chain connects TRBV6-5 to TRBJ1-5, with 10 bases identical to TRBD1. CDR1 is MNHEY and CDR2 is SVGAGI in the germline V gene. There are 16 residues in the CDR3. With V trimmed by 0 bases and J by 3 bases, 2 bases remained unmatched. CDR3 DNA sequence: TGTGCCAGCAGTTACTCCGGGACAGGGGCCAATCAGCCCCAGCATTTT. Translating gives CASSYSGTGANQPQHF.